These T cell receptor beta chains were read from a single sample in a study of blood T cell repertoires in COVID-19. Using immunoSEQ multiplex PCR, the repertoire was profiled, and TCRdb retains in-frame clones only, with some absent. The sample contains under 35,000 clones, 70% to 90% of which appear only once. Input material: peripheral blood. The receptors here all came from a man in his 70s with active COVID-19. CDR3s include the opening cysteine and the closing phenylalanine or tryptophan. D genes are given only for firm matches. Clone size appears in some rows only: once, few, many, or a class for an expanded clone.

D gene: -; J gene: TRBJ2-1; clone size: -; V gene: TRBV5-4; CDR3 DNA: TGTGCCAGCAGATGGGGGAGCGGAGGGTCCTACAATGAGCAGTTCTTC; CDR3 protein: CASRWGSGGSYNEQFF
D gene: TRBD2; J gene: TRBJ2-7; clone size: -; V gene: TRBV2; CDR3 DNA: TGTGCCAGCAGTAGAGAGCGGGGGGTCTACGAGCAGTACTTC; CDR3 protein: CASSRERGVYEQYF
D gene: TRBD2; J gene: TRBJ2-7; clone size: -; V gene: TRBV15; CDR3 DNA: TGTGCCACCAGCACAGGGGGGTTTGGGACTAGCGGCTCCTACGAGCAGTACTTC; CDR3 protein: CATSTGGFGTSGSYEQYF
D gene: TRBD2; J gene: TRBJ2-3; clone size: -; V gene: TRBV7-9; CDR3 DNA: TGTGCCGGATCCGAGCGGGAGGGCGCAGATACGCAGTATTTT; CDR3 protein: CAGSEREGADTQYF
D gene: -; J gene: TRBJ1-1; clone size: once; V gene: TRBV4-1; CDR3 DNA: TGCGCCAGCAGCCCCCCTGAGGGGAACACTGAAGCTTTCTTT; CDR3 protein: CASSPPEGNTEAFF
D gene: -; J gene: TRBJ1-6; clone size: -; V gene: TRBV6-5; CDR3 DNA: TGTGCCAGCAGTTCCTTGAATTCACCCCTCCACTTT; CDR3 protein: CASSSLNSPLHF
D gene: -; J gene: TRBJ2-1; clone size: -; V gene: TRBV24-1; CDR3 DNA: TGTGCCACCAGTGATTACTCTCGCCCCTACAATGAGCAGTTCTTC; CDR3 protein: CATSDYSRPYNEQFF
D gene: TRBD1; J gene: TRBJ1-2; clone size: once; V gene: TRBV5-4; CDR3 DNA: TGTGCCAGCAGCTTCGCTCGGGCAGGGGGAGACTATGGCTACACCTTC; CDR3 protein: CASSFARAGGDYGYTF
D gene: TRBD1; J gene: TRBJ2-1; clone size: -; V gene: TRBV7-6; CDR3 DNA: TGTGCCAGCAGCTCCCCGGGCGGACAGGGCTTCAATGAGCAGTTCTTC; CDR3 protein: CASSSPGGQGFNEQFF
D gene: -; J gene: TRBJ2-2; clone size: -; V gene: TRBV7-9; CDR3 DNA: TGTGCCAGCAGCTCTAGACAGAGCAGGCCGAACACCGGGGAGCTGTTTTTT; CDR3 protein: CASSSRQSRPNTGELFF
D gene: -; J gene: TRBJ2-4; clone size: -; V gene: TRBV28; CDR3 DNA: TGTGCCAGCAGTCAAGCCGAGGCCAAAAACATTCAGTACTTC; CDR3 protein: CASSQAEAKNIQYF
D gene: -; J gene: TRBJ1-5; clone size: -; V gene: TRBV6-1; CDR3 DNA: TGTGCCAGCAGTGAAAACGGGAGCAATCAGCCCCAGCATTTT; CDR3 protein: CASSENGSNQPQHF
D gene: TRBD2; J gene: TRBJ2-4; clone size: -; V gene: TRBV19; CDR3 DNA: TGTGCCAGTACCGAGACTAGCGGGACAGCCAAAAACATTCAGTACTTC; CDR3 protein: CASTETSGTAKNIQYF
D gene: -; J gene: TRBJ2-5; clone size: -; V gene: TRBV5-4; CDR3 DNA: TGTGCCAGCAGCATACAGGATCAAGAGACCCAGTACTTC; CDR3 protein: CASSIQDQETQYF
D gene: TRBD1; J gene: TRBJ1-2; clone size: -; V gene: TRBV29-1; CDR3 DNA: TGCAGCGTTGAAAGGCCAGGGGGTAAATATGGCTACACCTTC; CDR3 protein: CSVERPGGKYGYTF
D gene: -; J gene: TRBJ1-4; clone size: -; V gene: TRBV6-1; CDR3 DNA: TGTGCCAGCAGTGAAGTCTTGGCACGCACTAATGAAAAACTGTTTTTT; CDR3 protein: CASSEVLARTNEKLFF
D gene: -; J gene: TRBJ2-1; clone size: -; V gene: TRBV19; CDR3 DNA: TGTGCCAGTAGTATTGGGGAGCGCAATGAGCAGTTCTTC; CDR3 protein: CASSIGERNEQFF
D gene: TRBD2; J gene: TRBJ2-1; clone size: -; V gene: TRBV9; CDR3 DNA: TGTGCCAGCAGCGCTGGGACTAGCGGCTACCCGAGCTCCTACAATGAGCAGTTCTTC; CDR3 protein: CASSAGTSGYPSSYNEQFF
D gene: -; J gene: TRBJ2-6; clone size: -; V gene: TRBV10-3; CDR3 DNA: TGTGCCATCAGTGACCGGGACAAATCCTCTGGGGCCAACGTCCTGACTTTC; CDR3 protein: CAISDRDKSSGANVLTF
D gene: -; J gene: TRBJ2-1; clone size: -; V gene: TRBV3-1/TRBV3-2; CDR3 DNA: TGTGCCAGCAGCCCGATGGACAGCTACAATGAGCAGTTCTTC; CDR3 protein: CASSPMDSYNEQFF
D gene: -; J gene: TRBJ1-1; clone size: -; V gene: TRBV10-3; CDR3 DNA: TGTGCCATCAGTGAGTCTGGCCGACTTTTCACTGAAGCTTTCTTT; CDR3 protein: CAISESGRLFTEAFF
D gene: -; J gene: TRBJ1-4; clone size: -; V gene: TRBV29-1; CDR3 DNA: TGCAGCGTTGCGTTGTCAGGGCCTAATGAAAAACTGTTTTTT; CDR3 protein: CSVALSGPNEKLFF
D gene: TRBD1; J gene: TRBJ1-1; clone size: -; V gene: TRBV10-2; CDR3 DNA: TGCGCCAGCAGTGGTGCAGGGGGCCGCCGGGCTTTCTTT; CDR3 protein: CASSGAGGRRAFF
D gene: -; J gene: TRBJ2-1; clone size: -; V gene: TRBV7-2; CDR3 DNA: TGTGCCAGCCTCCAGCGGGCGGGCTCCTACAATGAGCAGTTCTTC; CDR3 protein: CASLQRAGSYNEQFF
D gene: -; J gene: TRBJ2-5; clone size: -; V gene: TRBV12-3/TRBV12-4; CDR3 DNA: TGTGCCAGCAGCTTTGGCGGGACCCAGTACTTC; CDR3 protein: CASSFGGTQYF
D gene: -; J gene: TRBJ1-1; clone size: medium-sized; V gene: TRBV27; CDR3 DNA: TGTGCCAGCAGGTTCCCCGGGGGGGAGACTGAAGCTTTCTTT; CDR3 protein: CASRFPGGETEAFF
D gene: TRBD2; J gene: TRBJ2-5; clone size: -; V gene: TRBV28; CDR3 DNA: TGTGCCAGCAGAGTATTGACGGGACTAGCGGGGGGGGAGACCCAGTACTTC; CDR3 protein: CASRVLTGLAGGETQYF
D gene: -; J gene: TRBJ1-2; clone size: -; V gene: TRBV4-1; CDR3 DNA: TGCGCCAGCAGCCTCACACTAAGCTATGGCTACACCTTC; CDR3 protein: CASSLTLSYGYTF
D gene: -; J gene: TRBJ2-7; clone size: few; V gene: TRBV10-1; CDR3 DNA: TGCGCCAGCAGTGAGTCCGAGTGGCCGGCGGGATACGAGCAGTACTTC; CDR3 protein: CASSESEWPAGYEQYF
D gene: TRBD1; J gene: TRBJ1-4; clone size: once; V gene: TRBV28; CDR3 DNA: TGTGCCAGCAGTCGGGACAGGGTATCAACTAATGAAAAACTGTTTTTT; CDR3 protein: CASSRDRVSTNEKLFF
D gene: TRBD2; J gene: TRBJ2-5; clone size: -; V gene: TRBV3-1/TRBV3-2; CDR3 DNA: TGTGCCAGCAGCCAAGGGTTAGCGGGAGGGGCGACCCAGTACTTC; CDR3 protein: CASSQGLAGGATQYF
D gene: -; J gene: TRBJ2-2; clone size: -; V gene: TRBV5-1; CDR3 DNA: TGCGCCAGCAGCTTGGGCGGGACAGCTTACACCGGGGAGCTGTTTTTT; CDR3 protein: CASSLGGTAYTGELFF
D gene: -; J gene: TRBJ2-1; clone size: -; V gene: TRBV9; CDR3 DNA: TGTGCCAGCAGCGTACTCGCCGGGAGAGATGAGCAGTTCTTC; CDR3 protein: CASSVLAGRDEQFF
D gene: -; J gene: TRBJ1-5; clone size: -; V gene: TRBV5-1; CDR3 DNA: TGCGCCAGCAGCATAGACGGACACAATCAGCCCCAGCATTTT; CDR3 protein: CASSIDGHNQPQHF
D gene: TRBD1; J gene: TRBJ2-7; clone size: -; V gene: TRBV19; CDR3 DNA: TGTGCCAGCTCGGACAGGGGCTACGAGCAGTACTTC; CDR3 protein: CASSDRGYEQYF